This T cell receptor (beta chain) was retrieved from a study of glioma-infiltrating T cells after dendritic cell vaccination (dated by TCRdb to 2016 to 2017). Describing the broader study: Of the 15 or so glioblastoma patients in the cohort, all drawn from Phase I and II dendritic cell vaccination trials, 9 were newly diagnosed and 6 had recurrent disease. Survival after dendritic cell vaccination was correlated with TCR sequencing metrics such as TIL content and the overlap between tumor and blood repertoires. Each patient got three intradermal injections of the dendritic cell vaccine, spaced at biweekly intervals, in the arm below the axilla. The vaccine consisted of monocyte-derived dendritic cells cultured less than eight days with IL-4 and GM-CSF, then pulsed overnight with autologous tumor lysate. In glioblastoma patients vaccinated with dendritic cells, deep sequencing of TCR beta CDR3 regions served to measure the amount of tumor-infiltrating lymphocytes and to compare repertoires between tumor and blood. Autologous tumor lysate-pulsed dendritic cell vaccination was administered to the patients between the early 2000s and the early 2010s.

As encoded in the germline V gene (reference sequence), CDR1 is GTSNPN while CDR2 is SVGIG. The CDR3 covers 12 residues, taking in both the cysteine and the phenylalanine. Just CDR3 DNA is preserved here, 36 bases in frame from base 1. V is cut back by 8 bases and J by 4 bases, with 5 bases in the junction unmatched. Using the immunoSEQ assay, TCRB CDR3 regions were amplified from 1.5 to 2 micrograms of genomic DNA, or from all available DNA when less than that was on hand. Multiplex PCR used 60 forward primers for TCR V beta segments and 13 reverse primers for J beta segments. To estimate the number of reads per starting template, synthetic control templates were added to each sample at limiting dilution. The Illumina HiSeq System generated sequencing reads of 87 bp. The authors processed their data as follows. PCR and sequencing errors were removed by merging closely related sequences with a nearest neighbor algorithm. TCR overlap was measured as the percentage of unique tumor TCR beta sequences also present in the same patient's peripheral blood. Not all clones reach the TCRdb copy of this immuneACCESS table, which keeps in-frame sequences only. Checked studies attribute under half of the gap to unresolved V genes and leave the rest unexplained. The D gene and trimming were derived from the DNA, and the V and J assignments and clone size from that table. In this sample the table shows 80,000 to 95,000 clones, 85% of which occur a single time. The top ten clones comprise around 8.5% of the sample.

A word on this clone: The target of this receptor is not known. No qualities accompany the bases; no much larger clone lies one base away.

Findings and caveats that apply to the study as a whole: The three-group TCR overlap response model was described as speculative and requiring prospective validation. Longer time to progression and overall survival after dendritic cell vaccination were predicted by higher estimated pretreatment TIL content. The cohort was small and heterogeneous, only a few patients had full blood and tumor sets, and even fewer had initial-recurrent tumor pairs. No direct relationship between TCR clonality and survival was found, suggesting a diverse polyclonal response may matter.

In light of the paper, this sample's time point label describes: after dendritic cell vaccination, including at tumor progression/relapse. Patients were selected for having adequate residual fresh-frozen tumor tissue and more than two years of available survival data. Although molecular status otherwise differed among the glioblastoma patients, no patient had an isocitrate dehydrogenase mutation. PBMC were collected before vaccination, two weeks after the third vaccination, and at tumor progression if progression occurred. The Qiagen DNeasy Blood extraction Kit was used for extraction of genomic DNA.

This sample comprised blood, obtained after dendritic cell vaccination. The chain couples TRBV30 to TRBJ1-2, with 9 bases aligning to TRBD1. This TCR was recovered from a human donor with glioblastoma. The CDR3 region has the sequence CAGTGSGYGYTF. The DNA sequence is as follows: TGTGCCGGGACAGGGTCTGGCTATGGCTACACCTTC. Outside the CDR3, residues come from the reference TRBV30 and TRBJ1-2 proteins, so the full variable domain is: SQTIHQWPATLVQPVGSPLSLECTVEGTSNPNLYWYRQAAGRGLQLLFYSVGIGQISSEVPQNLSASRPQDRQFILSSKKLLLSDSGFYLCAGTGSGYGYTFGSGTRLTVV.